A single T cell receptor (beta chain) is shown here with its context. Germline CDR1 and CDR2: ENHRY and SYGVKD. V lost 2 bases and J lost 1; bases outside the gene matches: 4. The CDR3 spans 15 residues. The participants were between roughly 18 and 90 years old and came from fewer than 25 US areas. The recovered donors of Cohort 3 showed two negative PCRs, clearance, or symptom resolution. The entry originates in a study of blood T cell repertoires in COVID-19. Study at large: Nucleic acid was either cDNA or gDNA, and it came from T cells, B-cell-depleted T cells, or PBMCs.

In the study's own analysis: Estimates of nucleated cell counts were drawn from the amplification of reference gene primers. Only in-frame clones appear in the TCRdb table, and some are missing; sequencing was by immunoSEQ multiplex PCR. V, J and clone size derive from that table, while D and trimming were established from the DNA sequence. The data show nearly 200,000 clones, 80% to 85% seen once. Sequences were obtained from PBMCs or T cells enriched from blood (not recorded which). The receptor's source is a man between 40 and 49 years old who had recovered from COVID-19. J is TRBJ1-1 and V is TRBV10-3, with TRBD1 matching 7 bases. The CDR3 reads CAISEPPGGNTEAFF. The DNA for the CDR3 is TGTGCCATCAGTGAGCCCCCAGGGGGGAACACTGAAGCTTTCTTT.